A single sample is the source of the 14 T cell receptor beta chains below, sequenced in a study of control samples from healthy donors and cancer patients. Sequencing used immunoSEQ multiplex PCR; TCRdb keeps in-frame clones, though not all of them. The sample consists of 110,000 or so clones, approximately 88% of them appearing once. Input material: blood. The source is a man aged 45-65 years in good health.

This clone was recorded once. This rearrangement joins TRBV27 to TRBJ1-2; D is perhaps TRBD1 (6 bases). V gave up 0 bases and J gave up 8 bases, with 10 bases separating them. The germline V gene has CDR1 MNHEY and CDR2 SMNVEV (reference sequence). CDR3 length equals 13 residues. The CDR3, as DNA: TGTGCCAGCAGTTTATCGAGGGGGGGAGGCTACACCTTC. Translating gives CASSLSRGGGYTF.

This chain joins TRBV4-1 and TRBJ1-2; maybe TRBD1 (6 bases). The ends were cut back, 2 bases at V and 3 bases at J, with 13 bases in the middle. CDR1 and CDR2 (germline): MGHRA, YSYEKL. The CDR3 has 15 residues. The CDR3, as DNA: TGCGCCAGCAGCCAACTATGGGGGCGTGACTATGGCTACACCTTC. It translates to CASSQLWGRDYGYTF.

V usage is TRBV27 and J usage is TRBJ1-5, with D uncertain. The CDR3 runs to 13 residues. The V gene lost 4 bases and the J gene lost 4 bases, with 8 bases spanning the gap. Germline-derived CDR1 and CDR2 are MNHEY and SMNVEV (reference sequence). This chain's CDR3 is CASSSAGNQPQHF. The CDR3 bases are TGTGCCAGCAGTTCCGCGGGTAATCAGCCCCAGCATTTT.

This clone came up a few times. V usage is TRBV4-1 and J usage is TRBJ1-2; D call uncertain. V was trimmed by 4 bases and J by 8 bases, leaving 23 bases between them. CDR1 and CDR2 from the germline V gene are MGHRA and YSYEKL. CDR3 length: 16 residues. CDR3 in DNA: TGCGCCAGCAGCCCTCGAGACCGGACGGCCTCTGGGGGCTACACCTTC. Protein sequence: CASSPRDRTASGGYTF.

The rearrangement uses TRBV5-1 and TRBJ2-6; perhaps D is TRBD1 or TRBD2 (6 bases each). CDR1 is SGHRS, CDR2 YFSETQ, per germline. The CDR3 loop spans 15 amino acids. The ends were cut back, 5 bases at V and 4 bases at J, with 13 bases in the middle. CDR3 DNA sequence: TGCGCCAGCAGTCCGGGGGCTACCGGGGCCAACGTCCTGACTTTC. It yields the protein CASSPGATGANVLTF. The variable domain in full, completed from reference TRBV5-1 and TRBJ2-6, reads KAGVTQTPRYLIKTRGQQVTLSCSPISGHRSVSWYQQTPGQGLQFLFEYFSETQRNKGNFPGRFSGRQFSNSRSEMNVSTLELGDSALYLCASSPGATGANVLTFGAGSRLTVL.

The V call is TRBV23-1, the J call TRBJ2-6; 10 bases match TRBD1. TRBV23-1 is an open reading frame, and its role is uncertain. The length of the CDR3 is 22 residues. J was trimmed by 0 bases and V by 4 bases; bases with no gene match: 18. In nucleotides, the CDR3 is TGCGCCAGCAGTCTACCGGGACAGGGGACCCAACCCCCTGACTCTGGGGCCAACGTCCTGACTTTC. Residues: CASSLPGQGTQPPDSGANVLTF.

The chain couples TRBV9 to TRBJ1-3; 9 bases are shared with TRBD1. Per germline, CDR1 SGDLS and CDR2 YYNGEE. Trimming took 4 bases from V and 2 from J; bases not matched to a gene: 7. This CDR3 contains 16 residues. The CDR3, as DNA: TGTGCCAGCAGCTCCCAGGGACAGGGAGCTGGAAACACCATATATTTT. Protein: CASSSQGQGAGNTIYF.

CDR3 protein: CASSGSRTDTQYF. The CDR3 DNA reads as TGTGCCAGCAGCGGTTCTCGTACAGATACGCAGTATTTT. This chain joins TRBV11-3 and TRBJ2-3; D not resolved. Germline values: CDR1 SGHNT, CDR2 YENEEA. This CDR3 is built from 13 residues. V was clipped by 5 bases and J by 3 bases, with 9 bases between them.

This chain connects TRBV3-1 (or the pseudogene TRBV3-2) to TRBJ1-1; D not certain. The CDR3 length is 12 residues. From germline, CDR1 is LGHDT and CDR2 YNNKEL (reference sequence). The V and J ends lost 3 bases and 8 bases respectively, with 10 bases between them. The chain's CDR3 is CASSQRGREAFF. Here the CDR3 DNA reads TGTGCCAGCAGCCAGCGGGGAAGGGAAGCTTTCTTT.

This sequence joins TRBV19 and TRBJ1-1; D is uncertain. Germline V gene data show CDR1 as LNHDA and CDR2 as SQIVND (reference sequence). CDR3 length: 13 amino acids. V shed 0 bases and J shed 3 bases, with 5 bases lying between them. CDR3 sequence (DNA): TGTGCCAGTAGTATAGATCCGGACACTGAAGCTTTCTTT. This encodes CASSIDPDTEAFF.

The sample holds one count of this clone. The chain links TRBV19 to TRBJ1-1; maybe TRBD1 (5 bases). The CDR3 contains 14 residues. Germline CDR1 reads LNHDA; CDR2 reads SQIVND (reference sequence). V was pared by 6 bases and J by 1 base, with 12 bases between. CDR3 DNA: TGTGCCAGTAGGACCTACAGGCCGAACACTGAAGCTTTCTTT. This codes for CASRTYRPNTEAFF.

The chain uses TRBV24-1 and TRBJ1-2; 7 bases match TRBD1. V gave up 4 bases and J gave up 7 bases; unmatched junction bases: 8. CDR1 and CDR2 from the germline V gene are KGHDR and SFDVKD. The CDR3 loop spans 14 amino acids. CDR3 amino acids: CATSDQTGVGGYTF. As DNA, the CDR3 is TGTGCCACCAGTGACCAAACAGGGGTAGGTGGCTACACCTTC.

The J gene is TRBJ2-3, the V gene TRBV11-2; 10 bases are shared with TRBD2. The CDR3 loop spans 15 amino acids. Germline V lookup: CDR1 SGHAT, CDR2 FQNNGV. V dropped 4 bases and J dropped 1; count of bases not matched to a gene: 2. The CDR3 loop reads CASSYLAGGTDTQYF. CDR3 nucleotide sequence: TGTGCCAGCAGCTATCTAGCGGGGGGCACAGATACGCAGTATTTT.

This chain connects TRBV27 to TRBJ1-2, with 9 bases aligning to TRBD1. Germline trimming cut 5 bases from V and 7 bases from J; bases unmatched to any gene: 5. CDR3 size: 13 residues. The V gene's germline CDR1 is MNHEY and CDR2 SMNVEV (reference sequence). Here the CDR3 reads CASSPGQGTGYTF. As DNA, the CDR3 is TGTGCCAGCAGTCCGGGACAGGGCACTGGCTACACCTTC.